A selection of T cell receptor beta chains follows, all from one sample in a study of T cell repertoires in ileal Crohn's disease. Sequenced by immunoSEQ multiplex PCR; TCRdb stores in-frame clones only, minus some. The data hold more than 9,000 clones, with around 76% observed a single time. Sequencing was done on a sample of ileal tissue. The source of these receptors is an adult with Crohn's disease. CDR3s include the opening cysteine and the closing phenylalanine or tryptophan. Each record gives: clone size, V gene, D gene, J gene, CDR3 protein, CDR3 DNA. A D gene is named only where the DNA matches it firmly. Only part of the rows carry a size: once, few, many, or a class if the clone is expanded.

clone size: -
V gene: TRBV5-1
D gene: TRBD2
J gene: TRBJ2-3
CDR3 protein: CASSRGLAARGTDTQYF
CDR3 DNA: TGCGCCAGCAGCCGCGGGCTAGCGGCCCGCGGTACAGATACGCAGTATTTT

clone size: -
V gene: TRBV7-9
D gene: -
J gene: TRBJ1-3
CDR3 protein: CASSLEVTFTGNTIYF
CDR3 DNA: TGTGCCAGCAGCTTAGAGGTGACATTCACTGGAAACACCATATATTTT

clone size: -
V gene: TRBV11-2
D gene: -
J gene: TRBJ2-7
CDR3 protein: CASSSGQTRNDEQYF
CDR3 DNA: TGTGCCAGCAGCTCCGGACAGACAAGGAATGACGAGCAGTACTTC

clone size: -
V gene: TRBV10-3
D gene: -
J gene: TRBJ1-2
CDR3 protein: CAISPRGGDNYGYTF
CDR3 DNA: TGTGCCATATCACCCCGGGGGGGCGATAACTATGGCTACACCTTC

clone size: -
V gene: TRBV28
D gene: -
J gene: TRBJ2-1
CDR3 protein: CASRSRGRGSQFF
CDR3 DNA: TGTGCCAGCAGGTCCAGGGGTCGCGGGTCGCAGTTCTTC

clone size: -
V gene: TRBV18
D gene: TRBD1
J gene: TRBJ1-1
CDR3 protein: CASSPQTGVNTEAFF
CDR3 DNA: TGTGCCAGCTCACCACAGACAGGGGTTAACACTGAAGCTTTCTTT

clone size: once
V gene: TRBV25-1
D gene: -
J gene: TRBJ2-1
CDR3 protein: CASLAEGGYNEQFF
CDR3 DNA: TGTGCCAGCCTAGCGGAGGGGGGCTACAATGAGCAGTTCTTC

clone size: -
V gene: TRBV7-6
D gene: TRBD2
J gene: TRBJ2-2
CDR3 protein: CASSSGLAGITGELFF
CDR3 DNA: TGTGCCAGCAGTTCCGGACTAGCGGGAATCACCGGGGAGCTGTTTTTT

clone size: -
V gene: TRBV29-1
D gene: TRBD1
J gene: TRBJ1-5
CDR3 protein: CSVTTGAGQPQHF
CDR3 DNA: TGCAGTGTCACGACAGGGGCAGGGCAGCCCCAGCATTTT

clone size: -
V gene: TRBV6-1
D gene: -
J gene: TRBJ1-2
CDR3 protein: CASSQDRNYGYTF
CDR3 DNA: TGTGCCAGCAGCCAGGACAGAAACTATGGCTACACCTTC

clone size: -
V gene: TRBV9
D gene: -
J gene: TRBJ1-2
CDR3 protein: CASSVGTGQNYGYTF
CDR3 DNA: TGTGCCAGCAGCGTAGGTACAGGGCAAAACTATGGCTACACCTTC

clone size: -
V gene: TRBV5-4
D gene: -
J gene: TRBJ1-3
CDR3 protein: CASSFSSGNTIYF
CDR3 DNA: TGTGCCAGCAGCTTTAGCTCTGGAAACACCATATATTTT

clone size: -
V gene: TRBV2
D gene: TRBD1
J gene: TRBJ1-2
CDR3 protein: CASSDQTGLGTKNTGGYTF
CDR3 DNA: TGTGCCAGCAGTGATCAGACAGGGCTTGGAACTAAGAATACGGGGGGCTACACCTTC

clone size: -
V gene: TRBV6-5
D gene: TRBD1
J gene: TRBJ2-7
CDR3 protein: CASSTRTGGDEQYF
CDR3 DNA: TGTGCCAGCAGTACCCGGACAGGGGGCGACGAGCAGTACTTC

clone size: -
V gene: TRBV18
D gene: TRBD1
J gene: TRBJ2-3
CDR3 protein: CASSPIRDRANTQYF
CDR3 DNA: TGTGCCAGCTCACCAATCCGGGACAGGGCAAATACGCAGTATTTT

clone size: few
V gene: TRBV10-3
D gene: TRBD1
J gene: TRBJ1-1
CDR3 protein: CAIRPRQGGTEAFF
CDR3 DNA: TGTGCCATCAGGCCACGACAGGGGGGCACTGAAGCTTTCTTT

clone size: once
V gene: TRBV6-5
D gene: TRBD2
J gene: TRBJ2-7
CDR3 protein: CASSYQGLASNEQYF
CDR3 DNA: TGTGCCAGCAGTTACCAGGGACTAGCGTCCAACGAGCAGTACTTC

clone size: -
V gene: TRBV11-2
D gene: -
J gene: TRBJ2-2
CDR3 protein: CASSLIQSGLAGELFF
CDR3 DNA: TGTGCCAGCAGCTTAATACAGTCAGGGCTTGCCGGGGAGCTGTTTTTT

clone size: -
V gene: TRBV5-1
D gene: -
J gene: TRBJ2-1
CDR3 protein: CASSLDRGWPYNEQFF
CDR3 DNA: TGCGCCAGCAGCTTGGATCGGGGTTGGCCCTACAATGAGCAGTTCTTC

clone size: -
V gene: TRBV2
D gene: TRBD1
J gene: TRBJ1-6
CDR3 protein: CASSGGTGTNSPLHF
CDR3 DNA: TGTGCCAGCAGTGGAGGGACAGGAACAAATTCACCCCTCCACTTT

clone size: -
V gene: TRBV6-5
D gene: TRBD1
J gene: TRBJ2-7
CDR3 protein: CASRQGPYEQYF
CDR3 DNA: TGTGCCAGCAGACAGGGGCCCTACGAGCAGTACTTC

clone size: -
V gene: TRBV6-6
D gene: -
J gene: TRBJ1-1
CDR3 protein: CASSRVNTEAFF
CDR3 DNA: TGTGCCAGCAGCAGGGTGAACACTGAAGCTTTCTTT

clone size: -
V gene: TRBV5-4
D gene: TRBD1
J gene: TRBJ2-5
CDR3 protein: CASSPWTGEETQYF
CDR3 DNA: TGTGCCAGCAGCCCCTGGACAGGGGAAGAGACCCAGTACTTC

clone size: few
V gene: TRBV30
D gene: -
J gene: TRBJ1-6
CDR3 protein: CAWSGQEMGNSPLHF
CDR3 DNA: TGTGCCTGGAGTGGACAGGAGATGGGAAATTCACCCCTCCACTTT

clone size: -
V gene: TRBV5-6
D gene: TRBD1
J gene: TRBJ1-1
CDR3 protein: CASSRGQVRTEAFF
CDR3 DNA: TGTGCCAGCAGTCGCGGACAGGTGCGGACTGAAGCTTTCTTT

clone size: -
V gene: TRBV5-1
D gene: TRBD1
J gene: TRBJ1-5
CDR3 protein: CASSSPRGGNQPQHF
CDR3 DNA: TGCGCCAGCAGTTCTCCCAGGGGGGGCAATCAGCCCCAGCATTTT

clone size: -
V gene: TRBV6-5
D gene: TRBD1
J gene: TRBJ2-7
CDR3 protein: CASSLTGQGAYEQYF
CDR3 DNA: TGTGCCAGCAGTTTGACGGGACAGGGGGCTTACGAGCAGTACTTC

clone size: once
V gene: TRBV27
D gene: TRBD1
J gene: TRBJ2-1
CDR3 protein: CASSWTGYNEQFF
CDR3 DNA: TGTGCCAGCAGTTGGACAGGGTACAATGAGCAGTTCTTC

clone size: once
V gene: TRBV2
D gene: TRBD1
J gene: TRBJ1-2
CDR3 protein: CASSDRDRGIRGYTF
CDR3 DNA: TGTGCCAGCAGTGACAGGGACAGGGGGATCCGTGGCTACACCTTC

clone size: -
V gene: TRBV9
D gene: TRBD2
J gene: TRBJ2-5
CDR3 protein: CASSVGRTSDQETQYF
CDR3 DNA: TGTGCCAGCAGCGTAGGGAGAACTAGCGACCAAGAGACCCAGTACTTC

clone size: once
V gene: TRBV25-1
D gene: TRBD2
J gene: TRBJ2-1
CDR3 protein: CASSEVSAGENNEQFF
CDR3 DNA: TGTGCCAGCAGTGAAGTATCAGCGGGAGAAAACAATGAGCAGTTCTTC

clone size: -
V gene: TRBV7-2
D gene: -
J gene: TRBJ2-7
CDR3 protein: CASSIGTGQGEQYF
CDR3 DNA: TGTGCCAGCAGCATCGGTACAGGGCAAGGCGAGCAGTACTTC

clone size: few
V gene: TRBV28
D gene: -
J gene: TRBJ1-5
CDR3 protein: CASSLPPRVTSGQPQHF
CDR3 DNA: TGTGCCAGCAGTTTACCCCCGCGGGTCACTTCGGGTCAGCCCCAGCATTTT

clone size: -
V gene: TRBV4-1
D gene: -
J gene: TRBJ1-1
CDR3 protein: CASSQDGGEMNTEAFF
CDR3 DNA: TGCGCCAGCAGCCAAGATGGGGGGGAAATGAACACTGAAGCTTTCTTT

clone size: -
V gene: TRBV19
D gene: -
J gene: TRBJ1-4
CDR3 protein: CATRRGSTNEKLFF
CDR3 DNA: TGTGCCACCCGCAGGGGCTCAACTAATGAAAAACTGTTTTTT

clone size: -
V gene: TRBV9
D gene: -
J gene: TRBJ1-4
CDR3 protein: CASSVGQTFNEKLFF
CDR3 DNA: TGTGCCAGCAGCGTAGGACAGACCTTTAATGAAAAACTGTTTTTT

clone size: -
V gene: TRBV7-8
D gene: TRBD1
J gene: TRBJ1-1
CDR3 protein: CASSQNRGVNTEAFF
CDR3 DNA: TGTGCCAGCAGTCAAAACAGGGGTGTTAACACTGAAGCTTTCTTT

clone size: -
V gene: TRBV30
D gene: TRBD1
J gene: TRBJ1-1
CDR3 protein: CAWSQGARAEAFF
CDR3 DNA: TGTGCCTGGTCACAGGGGGCCCGGGCTGAAGCTTTCTTT

clone size: -
V gene: TRBV7-6
D gene: -
J gene: TRBJ2-7
CDR3 protein: CASSLARGNEQYF
CDR3 DNA: TGTGCCAGCAGCTTAGCGCGAGGTAACGAGCAGTACTTC

clone size: -
V gene: TRBV7-2
D gene: TRBD1
J gene: TRBJ2-7
CDR3 protein: CASSLAGTGGLYF
CDR3 DNA: TGTGCCAGCAGCTTAGCGGGGACAGGGGGCCTGTACTTC

clone size: -
V gene: TRBV7-6
D gene: TRBD1
J gene: TRBJ2-2
CDR3 protein: CASSLDRGSTGELFF
CDR3 DNA: TGTGCCAGCAGCTTAGACAGGGGATCCACCGGGGAGCTGTTTTTT

clone size: -
V gene: TRBV5-1
D gene: -
J gene: TRBJ2-3
CDR3 protein: CASRNRGGSTDTQYF
CDR3 DNA: TGCGCCAGCAGAAACAGGGGAGGTAGCACAGATACGCAGTATTTT

clone size: -
V gene: TRBV7-9
D gene: -
J gene: TRBJ2-1
CDR3 protein: CASSPPLRELSNEQFF
CDR3 DNA: TGTGCCAGCAGCCCACCTCTACGGGAGCTGTCCAATGAGCAGTTCTTC

clone size: -
V gene: TRBV27
D gene: -
J gene: TRBJ2-1
CDR3 protein: CASSSVPSSYNEQFF
CDR3 DNA: TGTGCCAGCAGTAGCGTACCGAGCTCCTACAATGAGCAGTTCTTC

clone size: -
V gene: TRBV7-6
D gene: -
J gene: TRBJ2-5
CDR3 protein: CASSPNTGQETQYF
CDR3 DNA: TGTGCCAGCAGCCCCAATACAGGGCAAGAGACCCAGTACTTC

clone size: -
V gene: TRBV5-1
D gene: -
J gene: TRBJ2-3
CDR3 protein: CASSLAGVGITDTQYF
CDR3 DNA: TGCGCCAGCAGCTTGGCGGGGGTCGGCATCACAGATACGCAGTATTTT

clone size: -
V gene: TRBV5-6
D gene: TRBD1
J gene: TRBJ1-5
CDR3 protein: CASSSGDREHQPQHF
CDR3 DNA: TGTGCCAGCAGCTCCGGGGACAGGGAACATCAGCCCCAGCATTTT

clone size: once
V gene: TRBV6-4
D gene: TRBD1
J gene: TRBJ1-1
CDR3 protein: CASSRDSLNTEAFF
CDR3 DNA: TGTGCCAGCAGCCGGGACAGCCTGAACACTGAAGCTTTCTTT

clone size: -
V gene: TRBV27
D gene: -
J gene: TRBJ1-5
CDR3 protein: CASSSSPWGGSNQPQHF
CDR3 DNA: TGTGCCAGCAGTTCTTCCCCTTGGGGAGGCAGCAATCAGCCCCAGCATTTT

clone size: -
V gene: TRBV5-1
D gene: -
J gene: TRBJ1-2
CDR3 protein: CASSPGGQRPGGYTF
CDR3 DNA: TGCGCCAGCAGTCCGGGAGGACAGCGGCCCGGGGGCTACACCTTC